One and the same sample provided the 21 T cell receptor beta chains below, sequenced in a study of cytomegalovirus exposure and HLA in healthy donors. The study ran its PCR with 60 Vbeta and 13 Jbeta primers. Generated by immunoSEQ multiplex PCR, the TCRdb table keeps only in-frame clones and is missing some. The profile shows approximately 180,000 clones, about 70% of them singletons. The sample taken for sequencing was PBMCs. These receptors were obtained from a woman aged 25 to 39 in good health and CMV-seronegative.

There are a few counts of this clone. The chain employs TRBV6-5 and TRBJ1-3; the D is unclear. CDR1 is MNHEY, CDR2 SVGAGI, per germline. Trimming removed 5 bases from V and 0 bases from J, with 8 bases in between. The CDR3 length is 14 residues. The CDR3 coding sequence is TGTGCCAGCAGTGACGGGAGCTCTGGAAACACCATATATTTT. Amino acid sequence: CASSDGSSGNTIYF.

The chain employs TRBV5-4 and TRBJ1-5; TRBD1 agrees at 9 bases. The germline V gene encodes CDR1 SGHNT and CDR2 YYREEE (reference sequence). The CDR3 runs to 14 residues. Trimming took 4 bases from V and 7 from J; bases not matched to a gene: 6. CDR3 region: CASSTDRGGQPQHF. The CDR3 DNA sequence: TGTGCCAGCAGCACGGACAGGGGCGGGCAGCCCCAGCATTTT.

The V gene is TRBV27, the J gene TRBJ2-7, with 10 bases fitting TRBD2. CDR3 length: 17 amino acids. J lost 2 bases, V lost 5 bases, and 12 bases had no gene match. CDR1 is MNHEY, CDR2 SMNVEV, per germline (reference sequence). The CDR3 sequence: CASSPRLAGSLTYEQYF. The CDR3 DNA follows: TGTGCCAGCAGTCCCCGACTAGCGGGCTCCCTAACCTACGAGCAGTACTTC.

CDR3 coding DNA: TGTGCCAGCAGCCACGGGACTAGCGGAGCCGGGGAGCTGTTTTTT. This encodes CASSHGTSGAGELFF. V and J are TRBV6-1 and TRBJ2-2; 11 positions agree with TRBD2. Germline trimming cut 6 bases from V and 6 bases from J; bases unmatched to any gene: 6. Germline lookup yields CDR1 MNHNS and CDR2 SASEGT. The CDR3 covers 15 residues.

V gene TRBV9 combines with J gene TRBJ2-5; the D gene is possibly TRBD2 (6 bases). The germline CDR1 and CDR2 sequences are SGDLS and YYNGEE. The V and J ends lost 3 bases and 3 bases respectively, with 9 bases between them. The CDR3 has 13 residues. The CDR3 DNA follows: TGTGCCAGCAGCGCCGAGCGGGAAGAGACCCAGTACTTC. It codes for CASSAEREETQYF.

V usage is TRBV29-1 and J usage is TRBJ1-1; no clear D. Trimming cost V 2 bases and J 5 bases, with 9 bases left between them. Germline CDR1 and CDR2: SQVTM and ANQGSEA. The CDR3 sequence is 12 residues long. CDR3 DNA: TGCAGCGTTGAATCTCTGAGGACTGAAGCTTTCTTT. Protein: CSVESLRTEAFF.

This clone is a singleton in its sample. This chain joins TRBV6-1 and TRBJ2-7; 10 positions match TRBD1. The CDR3 runs 15 residues. V shed 4 bases, J shed 2 bases, and the junction held 5 bases outside the gene matches. Germline values: CDR1 MNHNS, CDR2 SASEGT. Here the CDR3 reads CASSASGTGAYEQYF. DNA of the CDR3: TGTGCCAGCAGTGCTTCCGGGACAGGGGCCTACGAGCAGTACTTC.

This rearrangement joins TRBV9 to TRBJ1-4; 9 bases are shared with TRBD1. This CDR3 has 15 amino acids. Germline CDR1 SGDLS, CDR2 YYNGEE. Unmatched junction bases numbered 4, after V lost 2 bases and J lost 5 bases. The CDR3 sequence is CASSVSGQGNEKLFF. The CDR3 nucleotides read TGTGCCAGCAGCGTCTCCGGACAGGGGAATGAAAAACTGTTTTTT.

The chain has TRBV5-4 and TRBJ2-5, with D perhaps matching TRBD1 (5 bases). CDR3 length equals 9 residues. The ends were cut back, 10 bases at V and 11 bases at J, with 12 bases in the middle. Looked up from germline, CDR1 is SGHNT and CDR2 is YYREEE (reference sequence). Written as DNA, the CDR3 is TGTGCCGTGGGGCGAGAGCAGTACTTC. Translating it yields CAVGREQYF.

On this clone: At one boundary the junction diverges from the germline segment, which might be a read error. The chain joins TRBV13 to TRBJ1-6; tentative D call: TRBD1 (5 bases). This CDR3 is 15 amino acids long. CDR1 is PRHDT and CDR2 is FYEKMQ in the germline V gene (reference sequence). CDR3 amino acids: CASSLGARQMSPLHF. CDR3 DNA sequence: TGTGCCAGCAGCCTAGGGGCTAGGCAGATGTCACCCCTCCACTTT.

This clone was seen more than once but under ten times. The chain has TRBV5-5 and TRBJ1-5, with no clear D. The CDR3 is 15 amino acids. CDR1 and CDR2 from the germline V gene are SGHKS and YYEKEE (reference sequence). Trimming stripped 4 bases from V and 0 bases from J, with 11 bases between. CDR3 protein: CASSDVGYSNQPQHF. Here the CDR3 DNA reads TGTGCCAGCAGCGATGTCGGTTATAGCAATCAGCCCCAGCATTTT.

This chain connects TRBV6-5 to TRBJ2-2, with D unresolved. Germline lookup yields CDR1 MNHEY and CDR2 SVGAGI. Trimming took 0 bases from V and 0 from J, leaving 8 bases between them. This CDR3 contains 16 residues. DNA for the CDR3: TGTGCCAGCAGTTACTCACCCGGAGCGAACACCGGGGAGCTGTTTTTT. Residues: CASSYSPGANTGELFF.

The rearrangement links TRBV11-2 to TRBJ2-1, with 9 nucleotides matching TRBD2. Germline V gene data show CDR1 as SGHAT and CDR2 as FQNNGV. Germline trimming cut 5 bases from V and 4 bases from J; bases unmatched to any gene: 6. The CDR3 loop spans 15 amino acids. CDR3 bases: TGTGCCAGCAGCATTAGCGGGAGTTGGTACAATGAGCAGTTCTTC. Encoded protein: CASSISGSWYNEQFF.

The chain recombines TRBV7-3 with TRBJ2-1, with TRBD1 identical over 8 bases. The CDR3 sequence is 15 residues long. V shed 5 bases and J 0 bases; nucleotides not matched to a gene: 3. The germline V gene encodes CDR1 SGHTA and CDR2 FQGTGA. CDR3 in DNA: TGTGCCAGCAGCCTAGGGACAGGCTCCTACAATGAGCAGTTCTTC. Encoded protein: CASSLGTGSYNEQFF.

The chain has TRBV5-4 and TRBJ2-5; D may be TRBD1 (6 bases). This CDR3 contains 13 residues. Trimming pared 3 bases from V and 5 bases from J, leaving 11 bases between. Germline V CDR1 and CDR2: SGHNT, YYREEE (reference sequence). The CDR3 nucleotides read TGTGCCAGCAGCTCCAGGGGAATGGAGACCCAGTACTTC. It is translated as CASSSRGMETQYF.

The chain uses TRBV9 and TRBJ1-4, with TRBD1 matching 7 bases. CDR1 is SGDLS and CDR2 is YYNGEE in the germline V gene. Trimming cost V 0 bases and J 3 bases; bases outside gene matches: 5. This CDR3 comprises 16 residues. Here the CDR3 DNA reads TGTGCCAGCAGCGTAGCCCCGGGACAGCCTAATGAAAAACTGTTTTTT. Its protein product is CASSVAPGQPNEKLFF.

The rearrangement links TRBV5-1 to TRBJ2-3, with 9 bases lining up with TRBD2. The trim removed 4 bases at V and 2 bases at J, leaving 5 bases unmatched. Looked up from germline, CDR1 is SGHRS and CDR2 is YFSETQ. This CDR3 spans 15 amino acids. The CDR3 reads CASSVSGSYTDTQYF. Here the CDR3 DNA reads TGCGCCAGCAGCGTTAGCGGGAGCTACACAGATACGCAGTATTTT.

The CDR3 region is CASSPNAGGREQYF. Here the CDR3 DNA reads TGTGCCAGCAGCCCGAACGCCGGGGGGCGCGAGCAGTACTTC. J is TRBJ2-7 and V is TRBV27; D perhaps matches TRBD2 (7 bases). The CDR3 is made up of 14 amino acids. Per germline, CDR1 MNHEY and CDR2 SMNVEV (reference sequence). V lost 6 bases and J 6 bases, leaving 18 bases between the germline ends.

V and J are TRBV11-3 and TRBJ2-1; 10 nucleotides match TRBD2. The V gene end was trimmed by 5 bases and the J gene end by 13 bases; junction bases not matched to a gene: 8. This CDR3 is built from 13 residues. CDR1 is SGHNT, CDR2 YENEEA, per germline. CDR3 region: CASSPLAGVPQFF. CDR3 DNA sequence: TGTGCCAGCAGCCCTCTAGCGGGAGTCCCCCAGTTCTTC.

The chain links TRBV9 to TRBJ1-1; TRBD1 might be the D (6 bases). V lost 3 bases to trimming and J lost 3 bases, with 12 bases between them. Germline V CDR1 and CDR2: SGDLS, YYNGEE. The CDR3 runs 14 residues. The CDR3 reads CASSATTGYTEAFF. CDR3 DNA: TGTGCCAGCAGCGCAACTACAGGGTACACTGAAGCTTTCTTT. The whole variable domain, filled in from reference TRBV9 and TRBJ1-1, reads DSGVTQTPKHLITATGQRVTLRCSPRSGDLSVYWYQQSLDQGLQFLIQYYNGEERAKGNILERFSAQQFPDLHSELNLSSLELGDSALYFCASSATTGYTEAFFGQGTRLTVV.

This clone came up once. The rearrangement uses TRBV11-3 and TRBJ2-1, with D perhaps TRBD2 (5 bases). This CDR3 is 16 amino acids long. Germline values: CDR1 SGHNT, CDR2 YENEEA. Trimming left V 1 base short and J 3 bases short, with 13 bases between. The CDR3 DNA reads TGTGCCAGCAGCTTAGGACGGGTACGGGACTACAATGAGCAGTTCTTC. It codes for CASSLGRVRDYNEQFF.